Sequencing of this T cell receptor beta chain was carried out in a study of blood T cell repertoires in COVID-19. The protocol was immunoSEQ multiplex PCR, while the TCRdb copy is restricted to in-frame clones and leaves out a portion. Among 150,000 to 200,000 clones listed, 80% to 90% were seen once. Trimming cost V 2 bases and J 7 bases; bases outside gene matches: 4. Germline values: CDR1 MNHEY, CDR2 SVGAGI. The CDR3 is made up of 14 amino acids. The genes are TRBV6-5 and TRBJ1-4; 7 positions match TRBD1. The sample was peripheral blood. This sequence originates from a man between 40 and 49 years old with acute or convalescent COVID-19. The CDR3 DNA reads as TGTGCCAGCAGTTACGACAGGGTGGGTGAAAAACTGTTTTTT. Its translation is CASSYDRVGEKLFF.